This T cell receptor (beta chain) was sequenced in a study of blood T cell repertoires in COVID-19. This table comes from immunoSEQ multiplex PCR, and its TCRdb copy is limited to in-frame clones, with some not included. The table has 40,000 to 60,000 clones, roughly 84% seen once; the top ten hold less than 8%. Sequences were obtained from peripheral blood. The sequence derives from a human donor in a cohort sampled during active COVID-19.

CDR3 amino acids: CATSRADSGYGYTF. Written as DNA, the CDR3 is TGTGCCACCAGCAGAGCAGACAGTGGTTATGGCTACACCTTC. The V gene is TRBV15, the J gene TRBJ1-2, with D tentatively TRBD1 (5 bases). CDR3 size: 14 residues. CDR1 and CDR2 (germline): LNHNV, YYDKDF (reference sequence). Trimming removed 1 base from V and 5 bases from J, with 11 bases in between.